The clone carrying this TCR beta chain was seen many times. The target antigen is unknown. Sorted inputs of about 17,000 to 1,100,000 cells, with 10%, 30% or 50% RNA, yielded naive CD8 libraries. V dropped 0 bases and J dropped 9 bases, with 18 bases sitting between them. The CDR3 runs to 15 residues. CDR1 and CDR2 (germline): DFQATT, SNEGSKA (reference sequence). These data come from a study of molecular identifiers for immune sequencing clone quantification. Findings and limits, study-wide: Jurkat TCR RNA from one cell was spiked into more than 800,000 naive cells, and it was reportedly detectable there. It was shown that clones above 20 RNA copies held over 98% of effector molecules, but under 1% in naive cells.

Generation of bulk TCR libraries relied on previously described methods and listed TCR primers. One entry per CDR3 protein results from TCRdb running MiXCR on the PCR reads. The table lists some 93,000 distinct CDR3 sequences, about 21% of them singletons. Sequencing input: naive CD8+ T cells from blood, with Jurkat cell RNA spiked in. Subset given: FACS-sorted CD8+CD4-CCR7+CD45RA+ naive T cells. The source of this sequence is a human donor in good health. Some libraries in this study had Jurkat cell RNA spiked in. The J gene is TRBJ2-1, the V gene TRBV20-1; the D gene could be TRBD1 or TRBD2 (5 bases each). The CDR3 DNA follows: TGCAGTGCTAGAGAAGGGTCGGACGGGACGGGTGAGCAGTTCTTC. This translates into CSAREGSDGTGEQFF.